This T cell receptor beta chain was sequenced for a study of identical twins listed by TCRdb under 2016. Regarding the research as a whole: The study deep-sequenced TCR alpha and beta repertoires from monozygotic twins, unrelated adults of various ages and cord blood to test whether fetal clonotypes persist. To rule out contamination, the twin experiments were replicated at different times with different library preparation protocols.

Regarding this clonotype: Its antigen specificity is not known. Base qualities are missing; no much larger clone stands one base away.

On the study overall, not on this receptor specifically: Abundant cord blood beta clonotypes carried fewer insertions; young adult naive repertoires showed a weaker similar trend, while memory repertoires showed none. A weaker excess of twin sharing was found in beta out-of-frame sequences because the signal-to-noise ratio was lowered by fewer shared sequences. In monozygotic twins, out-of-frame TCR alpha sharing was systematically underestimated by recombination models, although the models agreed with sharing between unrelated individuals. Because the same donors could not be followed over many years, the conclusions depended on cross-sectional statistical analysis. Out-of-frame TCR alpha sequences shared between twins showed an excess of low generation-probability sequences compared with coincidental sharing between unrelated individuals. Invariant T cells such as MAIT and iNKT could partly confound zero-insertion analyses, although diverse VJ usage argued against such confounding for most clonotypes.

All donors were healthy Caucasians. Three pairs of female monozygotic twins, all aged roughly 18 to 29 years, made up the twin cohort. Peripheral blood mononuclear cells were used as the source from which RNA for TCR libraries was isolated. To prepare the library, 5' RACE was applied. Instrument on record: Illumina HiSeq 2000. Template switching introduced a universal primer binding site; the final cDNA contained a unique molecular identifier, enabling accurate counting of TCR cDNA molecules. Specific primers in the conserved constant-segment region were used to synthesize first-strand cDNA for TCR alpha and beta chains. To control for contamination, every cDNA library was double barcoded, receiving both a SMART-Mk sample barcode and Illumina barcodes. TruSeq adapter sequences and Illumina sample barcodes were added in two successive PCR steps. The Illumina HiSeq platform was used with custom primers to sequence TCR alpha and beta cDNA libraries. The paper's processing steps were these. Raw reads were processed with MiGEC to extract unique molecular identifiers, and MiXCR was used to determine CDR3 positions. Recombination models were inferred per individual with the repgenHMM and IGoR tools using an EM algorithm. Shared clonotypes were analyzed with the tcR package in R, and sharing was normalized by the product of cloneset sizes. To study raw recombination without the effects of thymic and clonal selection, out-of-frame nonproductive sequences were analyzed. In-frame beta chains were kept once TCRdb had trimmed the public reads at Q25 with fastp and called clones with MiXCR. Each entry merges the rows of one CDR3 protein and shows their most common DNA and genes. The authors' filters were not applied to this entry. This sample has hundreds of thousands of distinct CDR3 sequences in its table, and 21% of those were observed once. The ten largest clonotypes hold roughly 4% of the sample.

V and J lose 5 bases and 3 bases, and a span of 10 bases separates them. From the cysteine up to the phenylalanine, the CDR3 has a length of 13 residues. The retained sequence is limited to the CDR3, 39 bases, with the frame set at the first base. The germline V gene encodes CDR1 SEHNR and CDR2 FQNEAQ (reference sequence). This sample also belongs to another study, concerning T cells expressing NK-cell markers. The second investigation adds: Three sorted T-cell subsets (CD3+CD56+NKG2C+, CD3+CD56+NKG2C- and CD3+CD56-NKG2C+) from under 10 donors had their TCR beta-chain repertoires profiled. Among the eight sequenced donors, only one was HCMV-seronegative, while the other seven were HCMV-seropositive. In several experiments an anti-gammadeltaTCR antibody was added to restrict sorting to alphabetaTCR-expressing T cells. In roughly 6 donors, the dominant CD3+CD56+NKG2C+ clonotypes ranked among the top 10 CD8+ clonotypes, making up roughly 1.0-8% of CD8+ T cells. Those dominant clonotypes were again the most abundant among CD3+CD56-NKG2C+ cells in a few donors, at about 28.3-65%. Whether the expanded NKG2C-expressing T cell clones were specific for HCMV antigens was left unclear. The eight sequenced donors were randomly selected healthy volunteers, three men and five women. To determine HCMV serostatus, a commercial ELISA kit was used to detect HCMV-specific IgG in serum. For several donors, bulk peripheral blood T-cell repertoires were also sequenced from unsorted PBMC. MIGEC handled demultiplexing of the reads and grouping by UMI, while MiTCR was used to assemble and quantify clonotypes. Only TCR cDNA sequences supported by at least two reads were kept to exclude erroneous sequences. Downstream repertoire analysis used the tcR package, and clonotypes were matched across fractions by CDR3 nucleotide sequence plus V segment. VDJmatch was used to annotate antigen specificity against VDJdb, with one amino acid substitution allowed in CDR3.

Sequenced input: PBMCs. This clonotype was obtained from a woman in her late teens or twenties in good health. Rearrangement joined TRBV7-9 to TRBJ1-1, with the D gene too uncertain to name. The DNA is TGTGCCAGCAGCCGAGAGGCCCACACTGAAGCTTTCTTT. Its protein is CASSREAHTEAFF.